Sequencing of this T cell receptor beta chain was carried out in a study of T-cell reconstitution after alpha-beta-depleted transplantation in children. Overall study findings and caveats: The study traced high day-60 TCRbeta diversity in some patients to surviving recipient T cells and thymic progenitors.

This clonotype showed up many times. Its antigen is as yet unknown. TCRbeta library preparation incorporated unique molecular identifiers. Each CDR3 protein gets one entry after TCRdb re-called the PCR reads with MiXCR. Here the sample spans around 700,000 distinct CDR3 sequences, about an eighth being singletons. The germline gives CDR1 MGHDK, CDR2 SYGVNS. There are 13 residues in the CDR3. V shed 3 bases and J shed 1 base, with 5 bases lying between them. The J gene is TRBJ2-3, the V gene TRBV25-1; D is ambiguous. The sequencing used PBMCs, collected before TCRalphabeta/CD19-depleted stem cell transplant. The sequence was collected from a girl under 10 years old with congenital amegakaryocytic thrombocytopenia, due to receive a stem cell transplant. CDR3 nucleotide sequence: TGTGCCAGCAGTGAGTGGGGCACAGATACGCAGTATTTT. Amino acid sequence: CASSEWGTDTQYF.